This passage covers 24 T cell receptor beta chains from one sample sequenced in a study of CD8 T cells in Susac syndrome (dated by TCRdb to about 2019). Libraries were built with the immunoSEQ multiplex PCR assay. RNA was extracted with the RNeasy kit and about 0.5 to 1 ug was reverse transcribed using random hexamers. The raw public reads went through TCRdb reprocessing: fastp at Q25, MiXCR clone calling, in-frame beta chains kept. CDR3 protein sequences are deduplicated, and each keeps its most common genes and DNA. The sample contains around 160,000 distinct CDR3 sequences, 94% of them found a single time. The ten most abundant clones make up around 0.093% of the sample. Specimen: CD4+ T cells from PBMCs. The receptors stem from a human donor with multiple sclerosis.

The chain joins TRBV29-1 to TRBJ1-1, with D uncertain. With 3 bases removed from V and 7 bases from J, the gap between germline ends came to 12 bases. Germline CDR1 and CDR2: SQVTM and ANQGSEA. This CDR3 region has 12 residues. The CDR3 loop reads CSVEAGRYEAFF. CDR3 DNA: TGCAGCGTTGAGGCAGGAAGGTATGAAGCTTTCTTT.

V and J are TRBV20-1 and TRBJ1-2; perhaps TRBD1 as D (5 bases). Trimming removed 0 bases at V and 4 bases at J, with 18 bases between. Germline assignment: CDR1 DFQATT and CDR2 SNEGSKA (reference sequence). The CDR3 loop spans 16 amino acids. This chain's CDR3 is CSARDHLNTRGYGYTF. CDR3 nucleotide sequence: TGCAGTGCTAGAGATCACCTTAATACTAGGGGCTATGGCTACACCTTC.

Remarks on this clonotype: One end of the junction fails to match germline, which may point to a read error. The chain employs TRBV20-1 and TRBJ2-7; tentative D call: TRBD1 (5 bases). This CDR3 is built from 12 residues. Germline-derived CDR1 and CDR2 are DFQATT and SNEGSKA (reference sequence). CDR3 region: CRARGSSYEQYF. The CDR3 DNA reads as TGCAGAGCTAGGGGAAGCTCCTACGAGCAGTACTTC.

The chain is built from TRBV2 and TRBJ1-1; D uncertain. With 8 bases removed from V and 8 bases from J, the gap between germline ends came to 9 bases. This CDR3 has 10 amino acids. Germline-derived CDR1 and CDR2 are SNHLY and FYNNEI. CDR3 residues: CASGNAEAFF. In nucleotides, the CDR3 is TGTGCCAGCGGGAACGCGGAAGCTTTCTTT.

CDR3 sequence: CASSQDTGRQNEKLFF. CDR3 nucleotides: TGCGCCAGCAGCCAGGATACAGGGCGACAGAATGAAAAACTGTTTTTT. J is TRBJ1-4 and V is TRBV4-1; D perhaps matches TRBD1 (6 bases). Trimming removed 3 bases at V and 5 bases at J, with 16 bases between. The CDR3 contains 16 residues. Germline CDR1 is MGHRA and CDR2 is YSYEKL.

The genes are TRBV24-1 and TRBJ2-1; 14 bases align to TRBD2. Germline loops: CDR1 KGHDR, CDR2 SFDVKD. The CDR3 covers 18 residues. V shed 4 bases and J 9 bases; nucleotides not matched to a gene: 13. The CDR3 DNA follows: TGTGCCACCAGTGACTCCTCCGGACTAGCGGGAGGAGGGAGTGAGCAGTTCTTC. It is translated as CATSDSSGLAGGGSEQFF.

The chain recombines TRBV29-1 with TRBJ1-2; D uncertain. Looked up from germline, CDR1 is SQVTM and CDR2 is ANQGSEA. The CDR3 is 9 residues long. V was cut by 7 bases and J by 10 bases, with 10 bases left in between. CDR3 DNA: TGCAGCGACCTCCCTGACTACACCTTC. Protein: CSDLPDYTF.

The chain recombines TRBV7-8 with TRBJ2-5, with 7 bases matching TRBD2. Germline V gene lookup returns CDR1 SGHVS and CDR2 FQNEAQ. V shed 0 bases, J shed 0 bases, and the junction held 7 bases outside the gene matches. The CDR3 runs 17 residues. This CDR3 is CASSLALQGGYQETQYF. CDR3 nucleotide sequence: TGTGCCAGCAGCTTAGCGCTTCAGGGAGGGTACCAAGAGACCCAGTACTTC.

This chain links TRBV30 with TRBJ2-4; 7 bases fit TRBD1. Germline values: CDR1 GTSNPN, CDR2 SVGIG (reference sequence). The length of the CDR3 is 15 residues. Trimming removed 1 base from V and 2 bases from J; junction bases left unmatched: 5. As DNA, the CDR3 is TGTGCCTGGAGTGAGACAGGGACCTCCAAAAACATTCAGTACTTC. Its protein is CAWSETGTSKNIQYF.

The gene calls are TRBV2 and TRBJ1-2; D is unresolved. The CDR3 sequence is 11 residues long. Germline loops: CDR1 SNHLY, CDR2 FYNNEI. V dropped 5 bases and J dropped 4 bases, with 5 bases sitting between them. CDR3 region: CASSWSYGYTF. CDR3 bases: TGTGCCAGCAGTTGGAGCTATGGCTACACCTTC.

CDR3 region: CASSHYSGRGTGEQFF. CDR3 nucleotides: TGTGCCAGCAGCCATTATAGCGGGAGGGGGACAGGTGAGCAGTTCTTC. The chain has TRBV9 and TRBJ2-1, with TRBD2 matching over 11 bases. Germline V gene sequence: CDR1 SGDLS, CDR2 YYNGEE. The CDR3 spans 16 residues. J lost 9 bases, V lost 4 bases, and 12 bases had no gene match. Filled out from reference TRBV9 and TRBJ2-1, the complete variable domain reads DSGVTQTPKHLITATGQRVTLRCSPRSGDLSVYWYQQSLDQGLQFLIQYYNGEERAKGNILERFSAQQFPDLHSELNLSSLELGDSALYFCASSHYSGRGTGEQFFGPGTRLTVL.

The chain recombines TRBV20-1 with TRBJ1-1; no definite D call. The germline V and J ends were trimmed by 6 bases and 6 bases, with 17 bases remaining between them. The CDR3 spans 13 residues. CDR1 DFQATT and CDR2 SNEGSKA come from the germline V gene (reference sequence). CDR3 in amino acids: CSASPGGRAEAFF. CDR3 in DNA: TGCAGTGCATCCCCAGGAGGTAGAGCTGAAGCTTTCTTT.

This chain links TRBV5-1 with TRBJ2-2; no firm D call. The CDR3 extends over 14 amino acids. CDR1 and CDR2 (germline): SGHRS, YFSETQ. V was clipped by 0 bases and J by 6 bases, with 9 bases between them. In DNA form, the CDR3 reads TGCGCCAGCAGCTTGGCCCTCTACTCCGGGGAGCTGTTTTTT. Protein product: CASSLALYSGELFF.

V usage is TRBV7-2 and J usage is TRBJ2-2; tentatively, D is TRBD2 (5 bases). This CDR3 region has 12 residues. With 8 bases removed from V and 4 bases from J, the gap between germline ends came to 8 bases. Germline assignment: CDR1 SGHTA and CDR2 FQGNSA. The CDR3 coding sequence is TGTGCCAGCGTAGAGGGCACCGGGGAGCTGTTTTTT. Encoded protein: CASVEGTGELFF.

This rearrangement joins TRBV18 to TRBJ2-2; D uncertain. The length of the CDR3 is 16 residues. V shed 3 bases and J shed 4 bases, with 15 bases lying between them. Germline V gene sequence: CDR1 KGHSH, CDR2 LQKENI. In nucleotides, the CDR3 is TGTGCCAGCTCACCGGTGAGGCCAACCACCACCGGGGAGCTGTTTTTT. Translation gives CASSPVRPTTTGELFF.

For the CDR3, the DNA is TGTGCCAGCAGCTTAGAAGGGGCGGCGGCTGAAGCTTTCTTT. Its protein product is CASSLEGAAAEAFF. The chain combines TRBV7-2 with TRBJ1-1; perhaps TRBD1 as D (5 bases). This CDR3 has 14 amino acids. Trimming removed 1 base from V and 6 bases from J, with 12 bases in between. Germline loops: CDR1 SGHTA, CDR2 FQGNSA.

This chain uses TRBV29-1 with TRBJ2-1; 12 nucleotides agree with TRBD2. Germline loops: CDR1 SQVTM, CDR2 ANQGSEA. CDR3 size: 16 residues. Losses at the gene ends were 4 bases for V and 1 base for J; bases not matched to a gene: 5. CDR3 DNA sequence: TGCAGCGTTGTGACTAGCGGGAGCTGGTCCTACAATGAGCAGTTCTTC. Its translation is CSVVTSGSWSYNEQFF.

The rearrangement links TRBV20-1 to TRBJ2-7, with D tentatively TRBD2 (6 bases). V was cut by 3 bases and J by 2 bases, with 8 bases left in between. The CDR3 has 12 residues. In germline, CDR1 is DFQATT, CDR2 SNEGSKA (reference sequence). The CDR3 DNA follows: TGCAGTGCTAGGGGACTCGCCTACGAGCAGTACTTC. The encoded protein is CSARGLAYEQYF.

The chain links TRBV7-2 to TRBJ2-3; D is unresolved. Germline assignment: CDR1 SGHTA and CDR2 FQGNSA. The CDR3 covers 13 residues. Trimming shortened V by 5 bases and J by 4 bases, and 10 bases separated the two germline ends. The CDR3 here is CASSPYGPDTQYF. The CDR3 nucleotides are TGTGCCAGCAGCCCATATGGCCCAGATACGCAGTATTTT.

The chain is built from TRBV29-1 and TRBJ1-2; TRBD1 agrees at 8 bases. This CDR3 spans 13 amino acids. V lost 6 bases and J lost 5; bases outside the gene matches: 8. Germline values: CDR1 SQVTM, CDR2 ANQGSEA. DNA for the CDR3: TGCAGCGTGGACCGGGACAGGAGTTATGGCTACACCTTC. Its protein is CSVDRDRSYGYTF.

CDR3 bases: TGTGCCAGCAGTTTCAGGCTAGGCTATGGCTACACCTTC. Protein sequence: CASSFRLGYGYTF. The rearrangement joins TRBV6-5 to TRBJ1-2; no clear D. Trimming left V 4 bases short and J 4 bases short, with 10 bases between. CDR1 is MNHEY, CDR2 SVGAGI, per germline. CDR3 length: 13 amino acids.

V and J are TRBV5-6 and TRBJ1-5, with no clear D. V gave up 0 bases and J gave up 8 bases, with 9 bases separating them. CDR1 is SGHDT and CDR2 is YYEEEE in the germline V gene. This CDR3 is built from 13 residues. The CDR3 DNA reads TGTGCCAGCAGCTTGGGTGGGTCGGAGCCCCAGCATTTT. Translating gives CASSLGGSEPQHF.

The chain links TRBV3-1 to TRBJ2-1, with D perhaps given as TRBD1 or TRBD2 (5 bases each). This CDR3 spans 13 amino acids. The V gene's germline CDR1 is LGHDT and CDR2 YNNKEL (reference sequence). V shed 3 bases and J shed 9 bases, with 12 bases lying between them. In nucleotides, the CDR3 is TGTGCCAGCAGCCAGCGAGGGGTAAGTGAGCAGTTCTTC. Encoded protein: CASSQRGVSEQFF.

The chain recombines TRBV7-2 with TRBJ2-2, with 11 nucleotides matching TRBD2. V was pared by 5 bases and J by 6 bases, with 8 bases of the junction left unmatched. CDR3 length equals 16 residues. Looked up from germline, CDR1 is SGHTA and CDR2 is FQGNSA. The CDR3 reads CASSTSSGRFPGELFF. CDR3 in DNA: TGTGCCAGCAGCACCTCTAGCGGGAGGTTCCCCGGGGAGCTGTTTTTT.